One sample yielded the 25 T cell receptor beta chains listed below, sequenced in a study of human T cells and chemical hapten exposure. Noted time point: patch test 1, 2 weeks after DPC sensitization. The treatment: therapeutic diphenylcyclopropenone sensitization with weekly scalp DPC. TCRdb called the RACE reads again in MiXCR, with one record for every CDR3 protein. This sample yields roughly 80,000 distinct CDR3 sequences, of which about 11% are seen a single time; 4% to 5% belongs to the top ten. The sample consisted of whole blood, taken in connection with sensitization to the hapten diphenylcyclopropenone (DPC). These receptor sequences come from a woman in her 50s with alopecia areata. Some clones in this sample may be carry-over from other donors' samples.

This rearrangement joins TRBV29-1 to TRBJ2-1, with D possibly matching TRBD2 (6 bases). V lost 4 bases and J 9 bases, leaving 13 bases between the germline ends. Germline V gene lookup returns CDR1 SQVTM and CDR2 ANQGSEA. The CDR3 has 12 amino acids. DNA of the CDR3: TGCAGCGTTGGGCCACTAGCAGGTGAGCAGTTCTTC. Protein product: CSVGPLAGEQFF.

This clonotype was counted ten times or more. The CDR3 spells CASSSGGSNYEQYF. The CDR3 DNA is TGTGCCAGCAGCTCGGGCGGGAGTAACTACGAGCAGTACTTC. The gene calls are TRBV4-2 and TRBJ2-7; 7 nucleotides agree with TRBD2. This CDR3 spans 14 amino acids. Germline lookup yields CDR1 LGHNA and CDR2 YNFKEQ. Trimming cost V 5 bases and J 3 bases; bases outside gene matches: 7.

This clonotype was seen a handful of times. The V call is TRBV11-2, the J call TRBJ1-5; maybe TRBD1 (5 bases). Germline V gene data show CDR1 as SGHAT and CDR2 as FQNNGV. This CDR3 spans 15 amino acids. V lost 2 bases to trimming and J lost 3 bases, with 11 bases between them. The CDR3 coding sequence is TGTGCCAGCAGCTTATCTGCGGGGCCCAATCAGCCCCAGCATTTT. Protein: CASSLSAGPNQPQHF.

The genes are TRBV5-1 and TRBJ2-2; TRBD1 matches 7 bases. The CDR3 has 16 residues. With V trimmed by 5 bases and J by 1 base, 8 bases remained unmatched. In germline, CDR1 is SGHRS, CDR2 YFSETQ. This chain's CDR3 is CASSSQGSVNTGELFF. The CDR3 region has the DNA TGCGCCAGCAGTTCACAGGGGTCGGTGAACACCGGGGAGCTGTTTTTT.

This clonotype was counted between two and nine times. V usage is TRBV12-3 or TRBV12-4 and J usage is TRBJ2-7, with 9 bases that match TRBD2. The CDR3 consists of 15 residues. The V segment lost 5 bases and the J segment 3 bases; nucleotides outside the gene matches: 8. The CDR3 DNA is TGTGCCAGCAGTGATACTAGCGGGCGTCACTACGAGCAGTACTTC. Translating gives CASSDTSGRHYEQYF.

This clonotype was seen more than once but under ten times. The chain combines TRBV7-3 with TRBJ2-1; no clear D. The CDR3 runs to 16 residues. Per the germline V gene, CDR1 is SGHTA and CDR2 is FQGTGA. The V gene lost 1 base and the J gene lost 0 bases, with 10 bases spanning the gap. In nucleotides, the CDR3 is TGTGCCAGCAGCTTAAAGGGCGCGAGCTCCTACAATGAGCAGTTCTTC. Protein product: CASSLKGASSYNEQFF.

This sequence joins TRBV9 and TRBJ2-1; D is unclear. V was trimmed by 4 bases and J by 8 bases, leaving 7 bases between them. The CDR3 length is 11 residues. In germline, CDR1 is SGDLS, CDR2 YYNGEE. CDR3 loop: CASSRVHEQFF. In DNA, the CDR3 is TGTGCCAGCAGCAGGGTGCATGAGCAGTTCTTC.

This clonotype was recorded many times. This chain links TRBV25-1 with TRBJ2-1; 9 bases line up with TRBD1. Germline lookup yields CDR1 MGHDK and CDR2 SYGVNS. This CDR3 is 15 amino acids long. V lost 1 base to trimming and J lost 4 bases; unmatched junction nucleotides: 2. CDR3 in amino acids: CASSEWDRVYNEQFF. In nucleotides, the CDR3 is TGTGCCAGCAGTGAATGGGACAGGGTTTACAATGAGCAGTTCTTC. Full variable domain (missing parts from reference TRBV25-1 and TRBJ2-1): EADIYQTPRYLVIGTGKKITLECSQTMGHDKMYWYQQDPGMELHLIHYSYGVNSTEKGDLSSESTVSRIRTEHFPLTLESARPSHTSQYLCASSEWDRVYNEQFFGPGTRLTVL.

The rearrangement joins TRBV5-5 to TRBJ1-2; D is undetermined. This CDR3 comprises 15 residues. Germline-derived CDR1 and CDR2 are SGHKS and YYEKEE (reference sequence). V was cut by 4 bases and J by 0 bases, with 13 bases left in between. CDR3 nucleotide sequence: TGTGCCAGCAGCCCGGACCCCCGTACTAACTATGGCTACACCTTC. This codes for CASSPDPRTNYGYTF. Combining the CDR3 with reference TRBV5-5 and TRBJ1-2 gives the whole variable domain DAGVTQSPTHLIKTRGQQVTLRCSPISGHKSVSWYQQVLGQGPQFIFQYYEKEERGRGNFPDRFSARQFPNYSSELNVNALLLGDSALYLCASSPDPRTNYGYTFGSGTRLTVV.

This clonotype appeared many times. CDR3 DNA sequence: TGCAGTGCTGACCCCTTTTCTAGCGGGAAAAAAGAGACCCAGTACTTC. It translates to CSADPFSSGKKETQYF. This chain uses TRBV20-1 with TRBJ2-5; TRBD2 aligns across 9 bases. The CDR3 sequence is 16 residues long. Germline trimming cut 5 bases from V and 3 bases from J; bases unmatched to any gene: 13. CDR1 is DFQATT and CDR2 is SNEGSKA in the germline V gene (reference sequence).

This chain connects TRBV7-3 to TRBJ2-7, with D possibly matching TRBD2 (6 bases). This CDR3 has 17 amino acids. V gave up 5 bases and J gave up 2 bases, with 22 bases separating them. Germline V lookup: CDR1 SGHTA, CDR2 FQGTGA. Here the CDR3 reads CASSPQIADMRPYEQYF. CDR3 nucleotides: TGTGCCAGCAGCCCACAAATAGCGGATATGAGACCCTACGAGCAGTACTTC.

This clonotype occurred a few times. This chain joins TRBV7-3 and TRBJ2-5; TRBD2 might be the D (6 bases). With 5 bases removed from V and 5 bases from J, the gap between germline ends came to 18 bases. Germline V lookup: CDR1 SGHTA, CDR2 FQGTGA. The CDR3 runs to 15 residues. DNA of the CDR3: TGTGCCAGCAGCCCCACTAGCAGGGCCGGGGAGACCCAGTACTTC. This encodes CASSPTSRAGETQYF.

This clonotype was seen repeatedly, ten times or more. This rearrangement joins TRBV10-3 to TRBJ1-2, with 8 bases aligning to TRBD1. CDR3 size: 16 residues. Looked up from germline, CDR1 is ENHRY and CDR2 is SYGVKD. With 3 bases clipped from V and 0 bases from J, the junction kept 6 bases outside the gene matches. Here the CDR3 DNA reads TGTGCCATCAGTGATCCGGGACAGGAAGCTAACTATGGCTACACCTTC. Translated, it gives CAISDPGQEANYGYTF.

The chain recombines TRBV6-2 or TRBV6-3 with TRBJ2-1; D gene uncertain. The CDR3 has 12 amino acids. Trimming stripped 0 bases from V and 9 bases from J, with 6 bases between. CDR1 MNHEY and CDR2 SVGEGT come from the germline V gene. As DNA, the CDR3 is TGTGCCAGCAGTTACTCAAGGAGTGAGCAGTTCTTC. It encodes CASSYSRSEQFF.

This clonotype occurred many times. V usage is TRBV4-3 and J usage is TRBJ2-3, with D unclear. Germline CDR1 is LGHNA and CDR2 is YSLEER. The V end was cut by 1 base, the J end by 6 bases, with 14 bases between. The CDR3 is 15 residues long. The CDR3: CASSQVAGLGDTQYF. For the CDR3, the DNA is TGCGCCAGCAGCCAAGTAGCCGGTTTGGGGGATACGCAGTATTTT.

The table lists this clonotype with a few counts. V and J are TRBV6-6 and TRBJ2-1, with 11 bases fitting TRBD2. This CDR3 spans 16 amino acids. The germline CDR1 and CDR2 sequences are MNHNY and SVGAGI (reference sequence). V lost 8 bases, J lost 7 bases, and 13 bases stayed unmatched. CDR3 DNA: TGTGCCAGCCGAGGGGCTAGCGGGAGGTTAACGAATGAGCAGTTCTTC. It yields the protein CASRGASGRLTNEQFF.

V gene TRBV5-1 combines with J gene TRBJ2-7; the D is unclear. The CDR3 length is 13 residues. V dropped 6 bases and J dropped 0 bases, with 10 bases sitting between them. Germline V gene sequence: CDR1 SGHRS, CDR2 YFSETQ. The CDR3 spells CASNFESSYEQYF. As DNA, the CDR3 is TGCGCCAGCAACTTCGAAAGCTCCTACGAGCAGTACTTC.

This clonotype was observed many times. This rearrangement joins TRBV5-4 to TRBJ2-7; no clear D. Germline CDR1 and CDR2: SGHNT and YYREEE (reference sequence). Trimming stripped 0 bases from V and 6 bases from J, with 13 bases between. The CDR3 runs 14 residues. CDR3 sequence: CASSLAAGLGEQYF. The CDR3 DNA is TGTGCCAGCAGCTTGGCGGCAGGTCTTGGCGAGCAGTACTTC.

On this clonotype: It is likely a read error, because the conserved phenylalanine at the end of the CDR3 is missing. CDR3 DNA sequence: TGTGCCAGCAGTCTAACTAAAACGGGGCAGTTCATC. This codes for CASSLTKTGQFI. The chain carries TRBV28 and TRBJ2-1; D remains ambiguous. Trimming took off 5 bases at V and 12 bases at J, with 14 bases between the two ends. Germline V gene data show CDR1 as MDHEN and CDR2 as SYDVKM. This CDR3 has 12 amino acids.

This clonotype was seen repeatedly, ten times or more. The chain combines TRBV20-1 with TRBJ1-5; 7 bases align to TRBD1. The CDR3 has 15 amino acids. Trimming removed 4 bases from V and 3 bases from J; junction bases left unmatched: 9. The germline V gene encodes CDR1 DFQATT and CDR2 SNEGSKA (reference sequence). CDR3 loop: CSAKNDRAYNQPQHF. CDR3 nucleotides: TGCAGTGCTAAGAATGACAGGGCCTACAATCAGCCCCAGCATTTT.

This clonotype has ten or more counts. V and J are TRBV7-2 and TRBJ2-7; D might be TRBD1 (5 bases). Germline V gives CDR1 SGHTA, CDR2 FQGNSA. V was cut by 5 bases and J by 1 base, with 9 bases left in between. There are 13 residues in the CDR3. The CDR3 sequence is CASSPDRSYEQYF. The CDR3, as DNA: TGTGCCAGCAGCCCCGACAGATCCTACGAGCAGTACTTC.

Many counts were recorded for this clonotype. The V gene is TRBV9, the J gene TRBJ1-3; D gene uncertain. V was shortened by 4 bases and J by 3 bases, with 8 bases between the two germline ends. The length of the CDR3 is 13 residues. Germline V gives CDR1 SGDLS, CDR2 YYNGEE. The CDR3 protein is CASSKGFGNTIYF. The CDR3 DNA follows: TGTGCCAGCAGCAAGGGATTTGGAAACACCATATATTTT.

This clonotype was picked up many times. This sequence joins TRBV6-5 and TRBJ1-1, with unresolved D. This CDR3 is 15 amino acids long. The germline V gene has CDR1 MNHEY and CDR2 SVGAGI. Trimming stripped 6 bases from V and 3 bases from J, with 17 bases between. The chain's CDR3 is CASRQEEGRYTEAFF. The CDR3 DNA reads TGTGCCAGCAGACAAGAGGAGGGTAGGTACACTGAAGCTTTCTTT.

The table lists this clonotype with many counts. The chain couples TRBV7-9 to TRBJ1-1, with no clear D. The CDR3 sequence is 13 residues long. V lost 6 bases and J lost 4, with 12 bases in between. In germline, CDR1 is SEHNR, CDR2 FQNEAQ (reference sequence). CDR3 sequence: CASSKNVGTEAFF. The CDR3 DNA sequence: TGTGCCAGCAGTAAAAATGTCGGCACTGAAGCTTTCTTT.

This clonotype was seen many times. This chain joins TRBV29-1 and TRBJ2-5; D tentatively reads TRBD1 or TRBD2 (5 bases each). Trimming removed 4 bases at V and 0 bases at J, with 6 bases between. Germline assignment: CDR1 SQVTM and CDR2 ANQGSEA. The CDR3 has 12 residues. The CDR3 nucleotides read TGCAGCGTTGGGGGGTACCAAGAGACCCAGTACTTC. Translation gives CSVGGYQETQYF.